This TCR beta chain was captured by sequencing in a study of T cells after yellow fever vaccination. Overall study: SMART-Seq v4 Ultra Low Input handled preparation of low-cell-number fractions. Findings of the study overall: Subsequent to the booster, the majority of primary-vaccination clones reappeared (around 95% CD4, 88% CD8). One caveat is that FACS-sorted repertoires could contain abundant clonotypes contaminating from the bulk population.

TCRdb reprocessed the 5' RACE reads via MiXCR and lists one record per CDR3 protein. The sample records 200,000 or so distinct CDR3 sequences, around 6.7% being singletons. The length of the CDR3 is 13 residues. From germline, CDR1 is KGHSH and CDR2 LQKENI. V lost 5 bases, J lost 5 bases, and 2 bases stayed unmatched. This clonotype was observed at least ten times. Antigen: not known. This chain joins TRBV18 and TRBJ2-1; 8 nucleotides match TRBD2. Sequences were derived from CD4+ T cells sorted from PBMCs, sampled on the day of the yellow fever booster vaccination. The sequence was obtained from a man aged 30 to 45 who received the YFV17D yellow fever vaccine. The CDR3 sequence is CASSAGGNNEQFF. The DNA of the CDR3 is TGTGCCAGCTCAGCGGGAGGTAACAATGAGCAGTTCTTC.